A single count supports the clone carrying this T cell receptor (beta chain). The record originates from a study of blood T cells in healthy people across ages. Germline CDR1 reads SGHRS; CDR2 reads YFSETQ. The CDR3 extends over 14 amino acids. V was trimmed by 0 bases and J by 4 bases, leaving 10 bases between them. A sample-barcoded 5' primer and a J-beta primer mix were used in a second PCR of roughly 7 to 11 cycles. TCRdb independently ran MiXCR on the 5' RACE reads; one entry per CDR3 protein. Of about 640,000 distinct CDR3 sequences listed, 58% are singletons. The sequence derives from a man in his 60s in good health. Sequencing was performed on blood. The rearrangement uses TRBV5-1 and TRBJ2-5; possible D gene TRBD1, 6 bases. The CDR3: CASSLGQVRETQYF. The CDR3 nucleotides are TGCGCCAGCAGCTTGGGACAGGTCCGAGAGACCCAGTACTTC.